The source of this T cell receptor beta chain is a study of identical twins (dated by TCRdb to 2015 to 2016). At the level of the whole study: To test whether fetal clonotypes persist, this study deep-sequenced TCR alpha and beta repertoires from monozygotic twins, from unrelated adults of various ages, and from cord blood. Replicate twin experiments were performed at different times using different library preparation protocols to rule out contamination. Here is what the overall study found, with its caveats: Fewer insertions were carried by abundant cord blood beta clonotypes, a similar but weaker trend appeared in young adult naive repertoires, and no such trend appeared in memory repertoires. The excess sharing between twins in beta out-of-frame sequences was weaker because fewer shared sequences reduced the signal-to-noise ratio. Because the same donors could not be followed over many years, the conclusions depended on cross-sectional statistical analysis. Compared with coincidental sharing between unrelated individuals, out-of-frame TCR alpha sequences shared between twins showed an excess of sequences with low generation probability. In monozygotic twins, out-of-frame TCR alpha sharing was systematically underestimated by recombination models, although the models agreed with sharing between unrelated individuals. Invariant T cells such as MAIT and iNKT could partly confound zero-insertion analyses, though diverse VJ usage argued against this for most clonotypes.

Turning to this clonotype: Which antigen it targets is not known. There are no base qualities to consult, and no much larger clone falls within one base.

Every donor was a healthy Caucasian. Three pairs of female monozygotic twins, all aged roughly 18 to 29 years, were included in the twin cohort. Peripheral blood mononuclear cells were the source from which RNA for the TCR libraries was isolated. The receptor library was made with 5' RACE. Instrument used: Illumina HiSeq 2000. A universal primer binding site was added through template switching, and the final cDNA carried a unique molecular identifier so that TCR cDNA molecules could be counted accurately. Specific primers in the conserved constant-segment region were used to synthesize first-strand cDNA for the TCR alpha and beta chains. To control for contamination, each cDNA library was double barcoded with a SMART-Mk sample barcode plus Illumina barcodes. TruSeq adapter sequences and Illumina sample barcodes were added in two successive PCR steps. The TCR alpha and beta cDNA libraries were sequenced on the Illumina HiSeq platform using custom primers. From the authors' description of their analysis: Raw reads were processed with MiGEC to extract unique molecular identifiers, and MiXCR was used to determine CDR3 positions. For each individual, recombination models were inferred using an EM algorithm with the repgenHMM and IGoR tools. Shared clonotype analysis was performed with the tcR package in R, normalizing sharing by the product of cloneset sizes. To study raw recombination without the effects of thymic and clonal selection, out-of-frame nonproductive sequences were analyzed. TCRdb took the public reads, trimmed them with fastp at Q25, ran MiXCR for clone calling and kept in-frame beta chains. One record per CDR3 amino acid sequence lists the most common genes and DNA. TCRdb's processing, not the authors' own work, is the source of the V and J calls. The sample table holds fewer than 650,000 distinct CDR3 sequences, of which 7.1% were seen once. Jointly, the top ten make up about 1.6% of the sample.

This sample was shared with a second study, whose subject was yellow fever vaccine responses in identical twins. As noted in the second study: According to the authors, the vaccine-induced T cell response in identical twins seemed to be partly convergent and partly specific to each individual. In the study, vaccine-responding T cell clones were precisely tracked in identical twins.

Input material: PBMCs. This receptor was identified in a woman aged 18-29 years in good health.

CDR3 region: CASSKGDRGEQCV. The sequenced DNA is TGTGCCAGCAGCAAAGGAGACAGGGGGGAGCAGTGCGTC. The chain joins TRBV21-1 to TRBJ2-7; the table calls TRBD1, which could not be checked here. TRBV21-1 is given as a pseudogene. Including cysteine and valine, the CDR3 has 13 amino acids. Just CDR3 DNA is preserved here, 39 bases in frame from base 1.